Sequencing of this T cell receptor beta chain was carried out in a study of T cell clones after liver transplantation. Trimming took off 4 bases at V and 10 bases at J, with 13 bases between the two ends. Germline V gene sequence: CDR1 MDHEN, CDR2 SYDVKM. CDR3 length: 12 amino acids. Here immunoSEQ multiplex PCR was the method, and the copy in TCRdb shows in-frame clones only, minus some. Of around 97,000 clones listed, about 80% are singletons. The rearrangement links TRBV28 to TRBJ1-2, with D unclear. The material sequenced was CD4+ T cells from blood, taken around 50 months after liver transplant. The receptor comes from a human patient who received a liver transplant. Some T cells may originate from the graft donor. The CDR3 DNA sequence: TGTGCCAGCAGTTACTCCCCGGAACACTACACCTTC. Translating gives CASSYSPEHYTF.